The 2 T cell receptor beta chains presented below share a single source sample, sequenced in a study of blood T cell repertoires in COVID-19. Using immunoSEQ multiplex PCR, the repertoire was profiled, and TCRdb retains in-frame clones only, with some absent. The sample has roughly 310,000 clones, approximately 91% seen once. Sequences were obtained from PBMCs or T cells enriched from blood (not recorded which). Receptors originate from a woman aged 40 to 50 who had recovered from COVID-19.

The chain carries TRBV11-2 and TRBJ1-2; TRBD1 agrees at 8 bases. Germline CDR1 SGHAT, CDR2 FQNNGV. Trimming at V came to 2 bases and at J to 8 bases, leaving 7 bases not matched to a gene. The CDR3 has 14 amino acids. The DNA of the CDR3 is TGTGCCAGCAGCTTAAGGGGGGGACAGGCCGGCTACACCTTC. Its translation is CASSLRGGQAGYTF.

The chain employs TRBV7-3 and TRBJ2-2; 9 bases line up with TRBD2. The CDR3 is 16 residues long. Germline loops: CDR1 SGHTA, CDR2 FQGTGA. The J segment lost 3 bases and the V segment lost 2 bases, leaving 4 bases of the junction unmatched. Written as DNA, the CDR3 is TGTGCCAGCAGCTTAGCGGGGGGGCCCTACACCGGGGAGCTGTTTTTT. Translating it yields CASSLAGGPYTGELFF. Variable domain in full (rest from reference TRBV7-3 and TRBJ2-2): GAGVSQTPSNKVTEKGKYVELRCDPISGHTALYWYRQSLGQGPEFLIYFQGTGAADDSGLPNDRFFAVRPEGSVSTLKIQRTERGDSAVYLCASSLAGGPYTGELFFGEGSRLTVL.